A single sample is the source of the 2 T cell receptor beta chains below, sequenced in a study of cytomegalovirus exposure and HLA in healthy donors. It was with 60 Vbeta and 13 Jbeta primers that the PCR ran. Method: immunoSEQ multiplex PCR; TCRdb's copy keeps in-frame clones and lacks some. The sample has roughly 190,000 clones, approximately 79% seen once. Material for sequencing was PBMCs. The origin of the receptors is a girl aged 5 to 17 in good health and CMV-seropositive.

Written as DNA, the CDR3 is TGTGCCAGCAGCCCCCTGGCAGGGAATTTGGTCGAGCAGTACTTC. Amino acids: CASSPLAGNLVEQYF. This chain connects TRBV7-2 to TRBJ2-7; D might be TRBD1 (5 bases). V dropped 5 bases and J dropped 6 bases, with 20 bases sitting between them. Germline-derived CDR1 and CDR2 are SGHTA and FQGNSA. The CDR3 contains 15 residues.

A few counts support this clone. The CDR3 loop is CASSQDYDRPNEKLFF. CDR3 sequence (DNA): TGCGCCAGCAGCCAAGATTATGACAGACCAAATGAAAAACTGTTTTTT. J is TRBJ1-4 and V is TRBV4-3, with D perhaps TRBD1 (5 bases). The germline V gene encodes CDR1 LGHNA and CDR2 YSLEER. V was clipped by 0 bases and J by 5 bases, with 13 bases between them. The CDR3 consists of 16 residues.